The 8 T cell receptor beta chains given below trace back to one sample, sequenced in a study of shared clonotypes between healthy human individuals. Assay used: immunoSEQ multiplex PCR; TCRdb lists only in-frame clones, some missing. The sample lists nearly 1,000,000 clones, over 60% occurring once. Specimen: memory CD4+ T cells sorted from blood. Described subset: CD45RA-negative fraction. All receptors come from a man in his late teens or twenties in good health.

This chain uses TRBV7-9 with TRBJ2-1; the match to TRBD2 covers 9 bases. From germline, CDR1 is SEHNR and CDR2 FQNEAQ (reference sequence). The J segment lost 6 bases and the V segment lost 3 bases, leaving 3 bases of the junction unmatched. The CDR3 totals 14 residues. Here the CDR3 reads CASSFSTSGNEQFF. In nucleotides, the CDR3 is TGTGCCAGCAGCTTCTCGACTAGCGGCAATGAGCAGTTCTTC.

This clone was detected a few times. In DNA, the CDR3 is TGCGCCAGCAGCTTGGCCGTCCTAGCGGGGGGATTCACAGATACGCAGTATTTT. Its protein product is CASSLAVLAGGFTDTQYF. This sequence joins TRBV5-1 and TRBJ2-3, with 11 bases identical to TRBD2. The junction had 8 bases not matched to a gene; V was cut back by 0 bases and J by 2 bases. Germline CDR1 reads SGHRS; CDR2 reads YFSETQ. The CDR3 is made up of 18 amino acids.

The chain uses TRBV6-1 and TRBJ2-1; a possible D gene is TRBD2 (5 bases). V was trimmed by 4 bases and J by 8 bases, leaving 15 bases between them. The CDR3 is made up of 14 amino acids. Germline CDR1 reads MNHNS; CDR2 reads SASEGT. For the CDR3, the DNA is TGTGCCAGCAGTGCCGTTGAGGCTAGCCATGAGCAGTTCTTC. Its translation: CASSAVEASHEQFF.

The chain links TRBV13 to TRBJ2-3, with TRBD2 matching over 9 bases. CDR1 and CDR2 from the germline V gene are PRHDT and FYEKMQ (reference sequence). Losses at the gene ends were 0 bases for V and 2 bases for J; bases not matched to a gene: 6. This CDR3 has 17 amino acids. The CDR3 region is CASSLGWASGTTDTQYF. CDR3 bases: TGTGCCAGCAGCTTAGGTTGGGCTAGCGGGACCACAGATACGCAGTATTTT.

The chain recombines TRBV4-2 with TRBJ2-1, with D perhaps TRBD2 (5 bases). V lost 4 bases, J lost 7 bases, and 17 bases lay in between. This CDR3 region has 15 residues. The germline CDR1 and CDR2 sequences are LGHNA and YNFKEQ. The CDR3 bases are TGTGCCAGCAGCCGAGAAACCGGGAATAGGAATGAGCAGTTCTTC. Its protein product is CASSRETGNRNEQFF.

V gene TRBV19 combines with J gene TRBJ1-5; tentative D call: TRBD1 (5 bases). The CDR3 has 12 residues. Germline CDR1 is LNHDA and CDR2 is SQIVND (reference sequence). Trimming removed 10 bases at V and 2 bases at J, with 9 bases between. The CDR3, as DNA: TGTGCCACCGACAGTCGCAATCAGCCCCAGCATTTT. It translates to CATDSRNQPQHF. Drawing the rest from reference TRBV19 and TRBJ1-5, the complete variable domain is DGGITQSPKYLFRKEGQNVTLSCEQNLNHDAMYWYRQDPGQGLRLIYYSQIVNDFQKGDIAEGYSVSREKKESFPLTVTSAQKNPTAFYLCATDSRNQPQHFGDGTRLSIL.

V is TRBV7-9 and J is TRBJ1-5, with D perhaps TRBD1 (5 bases). V gave up 1 base and J gave up 0 bases, with 7 bases separating them. The germline gives CDR1 SEHNR, CDR2 FQNEAQ (reference sequence). The CDR3 has 15 residues. The CDR3 sequence: CASSLGGTSNQPQHF. The CDR3 coding sequence is TGTGCCAGCAGCTTAGGAGGGACTAGCAATCAGCCCCAGCATTTT.

The genes are TRBV19 and TRBJ2-7; 9 nucleotides agree with TRBD2. Germline CDR1 reads LNHDA; CDR2 reads SQIVND (reference sequence). V was clipped by 5 bases and J by 5 bases; unmatched bases: 13. The CDR3 has 16 residues. The CDR3 DNA reads as TGTGCCAGTAGTCATGGGGCGGGAGGGCCGGAGGACGAGCAGTACTTC. Residues: CASSHGAGGPEDEQYF.